This T cell receptor (beta chain) came from a study of patients and donors after allogeneic stem cell transplantation. Each CDR3 protein is one row after TCRdb ran MiXCR on the RT-PCR reads. The sample has about 40,000 distinct CDR3 sequences; over 25% are singletons. V lost 4 bases and J lost 7, with 12 bases in between. CDR3 length: 13 residues. The germline V gene has CDR1 SGHRS and CDR2 YFSETQ. The J gene is TRBJ2-4, the V gene TRBV5-1; the D gene is possibly TRBD1 (5 bases). What was sequenced was blood, either unsorted or a sorted T cell fraction (not recorded which). This receptor was identified in a human donor who was either an allogeneic HSCT recipient or a stem cell or donor lymphocyte infusion donor (not recorded which). It is not recorded whose cells these are; they may come from a transplant donor. The CDR3 here is CASSPLTENIQYF. The CDR3 DNA follows: TGCGCCAGCAGCCCCCTGACAGAGAACATTCAGTACTTC.